This T cell receptor (beta chain) was documented in a study of blood T cells in healthy people across ages (dated by TCRdb to between 2015 and 2017). In terms of the full investigation: Template switching captured roughly one uniquely barcoded TCR beta cDNA molecule per two T cells in model experiments. Age-related changes in TCR beta repertoire diversity were measured in the study by deep sequencing normalized with unique cDNA molecular identifiers. The donors were split into four age groups: young (average about 15 years), middle-aged (roughly 42), aged (62) and long-lived (over 80). Donors of different ages were randomly distributed across sequencing lanes to avoid experimental bias. Using the same blood draw, the study looked at two additional independent replicas of 1 million unique cDNA reads for two donors, one aged 18 to 29 and the other aged 80 or older. What the authors observed across the whole study: Conclusive comparison of naive and antigen-experienced compartments was prevented by the profiling of bulk unsorted PBMCs. The percentage of naive T cells measured by flow cytometry correlated strongly with observed TCR beta diversity. Compared with the aged group, more naive CD4+ T cells, fewer expanded clones and increased TCR diversity were shown by the long-lived group, suggesting age selection. Total diversity estimates from one million sequenced T cells were considered lower bounds and underestimates. As age increased, observed TCR beta diversity per million T cells dropped in a roughly linear way, and a significant reduction was already evident by age roughly 36. Because donor CMV infection status was unknown, age-related changes in expanded clonotypes were potentially confounded.

The library came from 5' RACE. Sequencing relied on an Illumina HiSeq 2500. A second roughly 7 to 11 cycle PCR used a sample-barcoded 5' primer and a J-beta primer mix. A unique molecular identifier was introduced onto each TCR beta cDNA molecule by a template-switch 5' adaptor carrying 12 random nucleotides. At least 2.5 million CDR3-containing paired-end reads were obtained from each sample. The Mint cDNA synthesis kit, primed by a TRBC-specific oligonucleotide, was used to synthesize first-strand cDNA from all RNA. All cDNA was treated with uracil-DNA glycosylase and then went through a first 18-cycle PCR with the universal primers M1SS and BC2_uni_R. The paper's data handling went like this. Each sample was normalized by randomly selecting 1 million high-quality reads, each carrying a distinct molecular identifier. Reads sharing molecular identifiers were discarded rather than binned into consensus sequences. MiTCR, set to a Q25 quality threshold and the strictest error-elimination algorithm, was used for CDR3 identification, clonotype clustering and error correction. Lower-bound total TCR beta diversity was estimated with a nonparametric unseen species model using Euler transformation. TCRdb applied fastp at Q25 and MiXCR to the public reads, then kept only in-frame beta chains. Rows with a matching CDR3 protein are joined into one entry that keeps the most common DNA and genes. The V and J calls were not made by the authors but by TCRdb's processing. Within this sample are about 1.7 million distinct CDR3 sequences, with roughly 27% of them counted one time only. Over 7% of the sample is taken by the ten largest.

The donors were roughly 39 Caucasian individuals from Russia, aged roughly 6 to 100 years, who were systemically healthy. Each donor gave 8 to 10 milliliters of peripheral blood, drawn into EDTA-treated Vacutainer tubes. Ficoll-Paque density-gradient centrifugation was used to isolate PBMCs, with at least 6 million per sample. Total RNA was extracted from PBMCs with Trizol reagent, with at least 6 micrograms obtained per sample. For every donor, an aliquot of PBMCs went through flow cytometry to measure the percentages of naive CD45RAhigh/CD27high T cells. This clonotype has just a few counts. The antigen it binds to is not known. No quality values exist for individual bases; no much larger clone is one base distant. The sequence derives from a woman in her 30s in good health. The sequencing sample was made of blood.

The DNA is TGTGCCAGCAGCCGTGTGGGCGCGGGGGATTCCTACAATGAGCAGTTCTTC. Translation gives CASSRVGAGDSYNEQFF. The chain was built from TRBV7-2 and TRBJ2-1; TRBD2 agrees with 7 junctional bases. The CDR3 sequence holds 17 residues, the cysteine and phenylalanine included. Kept here is only the CDR3 DNA, which spans 51 bases and is read in frame from base 1. V is cut back by 5 bases and J by 1 base, with 11 bases in the junction unmatched. From the germline V gene, CDR1 is SGHTA and CDR2 is FQGNSA.